Presented here are 28 T cell receptor beta chains from one specimen sequenced in a study of patients and donors after allogeneic stem cell transplantation. TCRdb reprocessed the RT-PCR reads via MiXCR and lists one record per CDR3 protein. The sample lists about 150,000 distinct CDR3 sequences; 24% were seen once. Sequencing was carried out using blood, either unsorted or a sorted T cell fraction (not recorded which). The receptors come from a human donor who was either an allogeneic HSCT recipient or a stem cell or donor lymphocyte infusion donor (not recorded which). It is not recorded whose cells these are; they may come from a transplant donor.

The V and J genes are TRBV24-1 and TRBJ2-2, with 10 bases lining up with TRBD1. The CDR3 contains 17 residues. Germline trimming cut 1 base from V and 4 bases from J; bases unmatched to any gene: 5. Germline CDR1 is KGHDR and CDR2 is SFDVKD. As DNA, the CDR3 is TGTGCCACCAGTGATTTTCTCGGACAGGGGGTCACCGGGGAGCTGTTTTTT. Encoded protein: CATSDFLGQGVTGELFF.

In its sample, this clonotype was seen once. Germline and junction disagree at one end, which may indicate a read error. The chain links TRBV28 to TRBJ2-7; TRBD1 matches at 9 bases. The CDR3 extends over 16 amino acids. From germline, CDR1 is MDHEN and CDR2 SYDVKM. CDR3 residues: CASSFMGTGHSYEHYF. CDR3 DNA sequence: TGTGCCAGCAGCTTTATGGGGACAGGGCATTCCTACGAGCATTACTTC. The full variable domain, its missing parts supplied by reference TRBV28 and TRBJ2-7, is DVKVTQSSRYLVKRTGEKVFLECVQDMDHENMFWYRQDPGLGLRLIYFSYDVKMKEKGDIPEGYSVSREKKERFSLILESASTNQTSMYLCASSFMGTGHSYEHYFGPGTRLTVT.

The chain employs TRBV29-1 and TRBJ2-7, with a weak D call TRBD2 (6 bases). V was cut by 7 bases and J by 2 bases, with 12 bases left in between. Germline V gene sequence: CDR1 SQVTM, CDR2 ANQGSEA. This CDR3 region has 12 residues. Written as DNA, the CDR3 is TGCAGCGGGGGGGACCCCACCTACGAGCAGTACTTC. Residues: CSGGDPTYEQYF.

The genes are TRBV11-2 and TRBJ2-2; TRBD1 matches at 8 bases. From germline, CDR1 is SGHAT and CDR2 FQNNGV. There are 13 residues in the CDR3. Trimming took 5 bases from V and 6 from J; bases not matched to a gene: 2. The CDR3, as DNA: TGTGCCAGCAGCGCGACAGGGGCCGGGGAGCTGTTTTTT. Translating gives CASSATGAGELFF. The whole variable domain, filled in from reference TRBV11-2 and TRBJ2-2, reads EAGVAQSPRYKIIEKRQSVAFWCNPISGHATLYWYQQILGQGPKLLIQFQNNGVVDDSQLPKDRFSAERLKGVDSTLKIQPAKLEDSAVYLCASSATGAGELFFGEGSRLTVL.

This clonotype was observed a single time. Germline and junction disagree at one end, which may indicate a read error. V is TRBV5-6 and J is TRBJ2-7; a weak D match, TRBD2 (5 bases). CDR1 SGHDT and CDR2 YYEEEE come from the germline V gene. The CDR3 runs 14 residues. The CDR3 loop reads CASSLGTRAYEQYF. CDR3 DNA: TGTGCCAGCAGTTTGGGCACTAGGGCCTACGAGCAGTACTTC.

This chain links TRBV24-1 with TRBJ2-2; D tentatively fits TRBD1 or TRBD2 (5 bases each). Germline CDR1 KGHDR, CDR2 SFDVKD. The V gene lost 4 bases and the J gene lost 2 bases, with 10 bases spanning the gap. This CDR3 has 15 residues. The CDR3: CATSDRDVNTGELFF. For the CDR3, the DNA is TGTGCCACCAGTGACCGGGACGTTAACACCGGGGAGCTGTTTTTT.

The chain combines TRBV5-1 with TRBJ1-3; D is unclear. CDR3 length: 15 residues. The germline CDR1 and CDR2 sequences are SGHRS and YFSETQ. V lost 1 base and J lost 2, with 10 bases in between. In nucleotides, the CDR3 is TGCGCCAGCAGCTTGAGCACGGGGACTGGAAACACCATATATTTT. This sequence encodes CASSLSTGTGNTIYF.

This clonotype was detected a few times. This chain uses TRBV12-3 or TRBV12-4 with TRBJ1-2, with a possible D match to TRBD1 (5 bases). This CDR3 has 15 residues. V was shortened by 6 bases and J by 0 bases, with 14 bases between the two germline ends. This CDR3 reads CASSQRLTANYGYTF. CDR3 sequence (DNA): TGTGCCAGCAGCCAAAGGTTGACAGCTAACTATGGCTACACCTTC.

V is TRBV12-3 or TRBV12-4 and J is TRBJ2-1; 9 nucleotides line up with TRBD2. The CDR3 spans 12 residues. The ends lost 10 bases at V and 14 bases at J; junction bases unmatched: 12. CDR3 loop: CATIGDGTSKFF. For the CDR3, the DNA is TGTGCCACCATTGGAGACGGGACTAGCAAGTTCTTC.

This clonotype was observed many times. The V and J genes are TRBV20-1 and TRBJ1-5; D uncertain. This CDR3 has 10 amino acids. Per germline, CDR1 DFQATT and CDR2 SNEGSKA (reference sequence). V was cut by 7 bases and J by 4 bases, with 5 bases left in between. The CDR3 protein is CSVGNQPQHF. The CDR3 bases are TGCAGTGTAGGGAATCAGCCCCAGCATTTT.

The chain recombines TRBV2 with TRBJ1-2; D gene unclear. This CDR3 is built from 14 residues. Germline V lookup: CDR1 SNHLY, CDR2 FYNNEI. Trimming removed 4 bases at V and 0 bases at J, with 9 bases between. Here the CDR3 reads CASSALTPNYGYTF. The CDR3 region has the DNA TGTGCCAGCAGTGCCCTGACGCCTAACTATGGCTACACCTTC.

This clonotype was seen a handful of times. The gene calls are TRBV6-6 and TRBJ1-4; D is possibly TRBD1 (6 bases). This CDR3 has 14 amino acids. CDR1 is MNHNY and CDR2 is SVGAGI in the germline V gene (reference sequence). V was pared by 2 bases and J by 5 bases, with 9 bases between. CDR3 protein: CASSYGQKNEKLFF. The CDR3 DNA reads TGTGCCAGCAGTTACGGACAGAAGAATGAAAAACTGTTTTTT.

This chain links TRBV20-1 with TRBJ1-2; possibly TRBD1 for D (5 bases). CDR1 DFQATT and CDR2 SNEGSKA come from the germline V gene (reference sequence). Trimming removed 7 bases at V and 3 bases at J, with 27 bases between. This CDR3 contains 17 residues. CDR3 amino acids: CSVWNPGPREADYGYTF. For the CDR3, the DNA is TGCAGTGTTTGGAATCCGGGACCGAGGGAGGCGGACTATGGCTACACCTTC.

V usage is TRBV20-1 and J usage is TRBJ2-3; tentative D call: TRBD2 (6 bases). Looked up from germline, CDR1 is DFQATT and CDR2 is SNEGSKA (reference sequence). V gave up 1 base and J gave up 4 bases, with 15 bases separating them. The CDR3 is 15 residues long. The CDR3: CSARVAGTGADTQYF. The CDR3 nucleotides read TGCAGTGCTAGAGTTGCGGGAACGGGCGCAGATACGCAGTATTTT.

This chain uses TRBV12-3 or TRBV12-4 with TRBJ1-2; TRBD1 matches at 12 bases. Trimming removed 6 bases from V and 4 bases from J; junction bases left unmatched: 3. This CDR3 region has 14 residues. The CDR3 region is CASRPGQGAYGYTF. The CDR3, as DNA: TGTGCCAGCAGACCGGGACAGGGGGCCTATGGCTACACCTTC.

V is TRBV29-1 and J is TRBJ2-3, with D unresolved. The length of the CDR3 is 13 residues. V lost 0 bases and J 12 bases, leaving 16 bases between the germline ends. Germline V gives CDR1 SQVTM, CDR2 ANQGSEA. CDR3 nucleotide sequence: TGCAGCGTTGAAGATCCCCCCATGATAGGACAGTATTTT. Its translation: CSVEDPPMIGQYF.

This rearrangement joins TRBV5-8 to TRBJ1-3; D ambiguous. CDR3 length equals 14 residues. Per the germline V gene, CDR1 is SGHTS and CDR2 is YDEGEE. The V end lost 4 bases, the J end lost 3 bases, and 11 bases lay between the germline ends. The CDR3 DNA reads TGTGCCAGCAGCCTGAAGGGCAGTGGAAACACCATATATTTT. Translating gives CASSLKGSGNTIYF.

This clonotype was picked up many times. V usage is TRBV12-3 or TRBV12-4 and J usage is TRBJ2-2; D gene uncertain. The CDR3 loop spans 11 amino acids. The V end was cut by 3 bases, the J end by 6 bases, with 2 bases between. The CDR3, as DNA: TGTGCCAGCAGTTTCCCCGGGGAGCTGTTTTTT. This codes for CASSFPGELFF.

This sequence joins TRBV7-9 and TRBJ2-7; 8 bases agree with TRBD2. The CDR3 totals 17 residues. Germline lookup yields CDR1 SEHNR and CDR2 FQNEAQ (reference sequence). Trimming cost V 1 base and J 0 bases; bases outside gene matches: 8. CDR3 nucleotide sequence: TGTGCCAGCAGCTTAGGTTCGGGCGGGAGGAGCTCCTACGAGCAGTACTTC. Its translation: CASSLGSGGRSSYEQYF.

The rearrangement joins TRBV9 to TRBJ1-4, with unresolved D. The CDR3 runs to 13 residues. CDR1 SGDLS and CDR2 YYNGEE come from the germline V gene. V lost 0 bases and J lost 8, with 8 bases in between. CDR3 nucleotides: TGTGCCAGCAGCGTAGGAAATACGGAAAAACTGTTTTTT. It is translated as CASSVGNTEKLFF.

The V call is TRBV20-1, the J call TRBJ1-3; D gene uncertain. The V end lost 5 bases, the J end lost 2 bases, and 16 bases lay between the germline ends. Per germline, CDR1 DFQATT and CDR2 SNEGSKA (reference sequence). The CDR3 loop spans 15 amino acids. The CDR3 sequence: CSAPDRRVPGNTIYF. The DNA for the CDR3 is TGCAGTGCTCCCGACCGACGCGTGCCTGGAAACACCATATATTTT.

The V gene is TRBV4-2, the J gene TRBJ1-3, with D possibly being TRBD1 (6 bases). Trimming took 0 bases from V and 0 from J, leaving 12 bases between them. Per the germline V gene, CDR1 is LGHNA and CDR2 is YNFKEQ. CDR3 length: 17 residues. The chain's CDR3 is CASSQDRTDFSGNTIYF. CDR3 bases: TGTGCCAGCAGCCAAGATCGGACAGATTTCTCTGGAAACACCATATATTTT.

The chain combines TRBV7-2 with TRBJ2-1; 11 nucleotides align to TRBD2. This CDR3 is built from 14 residues. V dropped 4 bases and J dropped 5; count of bases not matched to a gene: 1. Germline CDR1 and CDR2: SGHTA and FQGNSA. The DNA for the CDR3 is TGTGCCAGCAGCTCGGGACTAGCGGACAATGAGCAGTTCTTC. This encodes CASSSGLADNEQFF. The entire variable domain, with the rest obtained from reference TRBV7-2 and TRBJ2-1, is as follows: GAGVSQSPSNKVTEKGKDVELRCDPISGHTALYWYRQSLGQGLEFLIYFQGNSAPDKSGLPSDRFSAERTGGSVSTLTIQRTQQEDSAVYLCASSSGLADNEQFFGPGTRLTVL.

This clonotype was observed once. The chain links TRBV21-1 to TRBJ2-1; the D call TRBD1 from the table was never checked on the DNA. TRBV21-1 is an annotated pseudogene. The CDR3 covers 13 residues. Written as DNA, the CDR3 is TGTGCCAGCAGCAAACCCCGTAACAGGGAGCAGTTCTTC. This codes for CASSKPRNREQFF.

This chain links TRBV20-1 with TRBJ2-6; D not certain. The CDR3 loop spans 14 amino acids. Germline CDR1 DFQATT, CDR2 SNEGSKA (reference sequence). V lost 5 bases and J 0 bases, leaving 8 bases between the germline ends. The CDR3 protein is CSAFKSSGANVLTF. The CDR3 DNA is TGCAGTGCTTTCAAGAGCTCTGGGGCCAACGTCCTGACTTTC.

This clonotype was observed a handful of times. The V call is TRBV7-6, the J call TRBJ1-3, with unresolved D. CDR3 length: 21 residues. V lost 3 bases and J lost 0, with 27 bases in between. Germline V CDR1 and CDR2: SGHVS, FNYEAQ. The DNA of the CDR3 is TGTGCCAGCAGCTTCCCCATTGGGGATAACCAGAGGACTATCTCTGGAAACACCATATATTTT. Translated, it gives CASSFPIGDNQRTISGNTIYF.

This clonotype was seen many times. The rearrangement links TRBV5-6 to TRBJ1-4; 8 nucleotides match TRBD1. The CDR3 is 16 amino acids. Germline V gene sequence: CDR1 SGHDT, CDR2 YYEEEE. The V segment lost 5 bases and the J segment 0 bases; nucleotides outside the gene matches: 6. Written as DNA, the CDR3 is TGTGCCAGCAGTTTCGGGACAGGATCAACTAATGAAAAACTGTTTTTT. Protein product: CASSFGTGSTNEKLFF.

DNA of the CDR3: TGTGCCAGCAGTTACACAGAATTTGGCACCGTCGACACTGAAGCTTTCTTT. Its protein is CASSYTEFGTVDTEAFF. The J gene is TRBJ1-1, the V gene TRBV6-5; D is unresolved. Trimming removed 2 bases at V and 3 bases at J, with 19 bases between. This CDR3 contains 17 residues. The germline V gene encodes CDR1 MNHEY and CDR2 SVGAGI.